The clone carrying this T cell receptor beta chain was observed a handful of times. The source of the sample is a study of blood T cell repertoires in COVID-19. Profiling relied on immunoSEQ multiplex PCR, and the TCRdb table lists in-frame clones only, not all of them. The sample holds about 1,800 clones, 55% to 70% seen once. This sequence originates from a man aged 65-85 years with active COVID-19. The specimen was peripheral blood.

For the CDR3, the DNA is TGCGCCAGCAGCCAAGATATGGACAGGGTGGTGGACGAGCAGTACTTC. It yields the protein CASSQDMDRVVDEQYF. The genes are TRBV4-3 and TRBJ2-7; TRBD1 agrees at 8 bases. With 0 bases clipped from V and 5 bases from J, the junction kept 9 bases outside the gene matches. The CDR3 contains 16 residues. CDR1 is LGHNA and CDR2 is YSLEER in the germline V gene.